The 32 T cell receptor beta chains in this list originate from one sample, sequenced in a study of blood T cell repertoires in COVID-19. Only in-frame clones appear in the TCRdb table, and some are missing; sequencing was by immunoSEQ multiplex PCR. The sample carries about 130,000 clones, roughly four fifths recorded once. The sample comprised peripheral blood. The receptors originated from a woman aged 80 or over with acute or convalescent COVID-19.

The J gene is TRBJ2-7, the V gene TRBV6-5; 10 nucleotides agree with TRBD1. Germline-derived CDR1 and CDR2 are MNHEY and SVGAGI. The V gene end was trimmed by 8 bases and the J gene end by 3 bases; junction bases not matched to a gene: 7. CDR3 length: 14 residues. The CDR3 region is CASLGWDRGYEQYF. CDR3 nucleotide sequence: TGTGCCAGCTTAGGGTGGGACAGGGGCTACGAGCAGTACTTC.

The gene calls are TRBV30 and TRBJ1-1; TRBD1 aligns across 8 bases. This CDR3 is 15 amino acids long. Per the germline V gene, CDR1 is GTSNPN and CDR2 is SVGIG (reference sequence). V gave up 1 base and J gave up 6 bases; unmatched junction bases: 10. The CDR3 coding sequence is TGTGCCTGGAGTGCTCATCAGACAGGGGAGGCTGAAGCTTTCTTT. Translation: CAWSAHQTGEAEAFF.

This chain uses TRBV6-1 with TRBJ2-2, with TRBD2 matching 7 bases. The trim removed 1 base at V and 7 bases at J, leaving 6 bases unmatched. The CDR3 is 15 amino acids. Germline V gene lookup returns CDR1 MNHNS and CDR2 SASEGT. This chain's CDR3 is CASSEGVWEGGELFF. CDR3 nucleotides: TGTGCCAGCAGTGAAGGAGTGTGGGAGGGCGGGGAGCTGTTTTTT.

The CDR3 DNA reads as TGTGCCAGCTCTGTCAGAACAACTAATGAAAAACTGTTTTTT. Translated: CASSVRTTNEKLFF. The chain uses TRBV7-9 and TRBJ1-4; D is undetermined. CDR3 length equals 14 residues. From germline, CDR1 is SEHNR and CDR2 FQNEAQ (reference sequence). The germline V and J ends were trimmed by 8 bases and 0 bases, with 10 bases remaining between them.

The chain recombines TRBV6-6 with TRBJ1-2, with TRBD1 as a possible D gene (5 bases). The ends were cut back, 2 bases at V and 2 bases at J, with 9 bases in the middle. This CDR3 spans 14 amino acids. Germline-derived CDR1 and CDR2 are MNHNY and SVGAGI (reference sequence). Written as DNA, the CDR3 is TGTGCCAGCAGTTACGCAGGGCTGAACTATGGCTACACCTTC. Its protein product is CASSYAGLNYGYTF.

CDR3 residues: CASSLAGRKNTIYF. The CDR3 DNA sequence: TGTGCCAGCAGCTTGGCCGGGAGAAAAAACACCATATATTTT. The chain uses TRBV7-2 and TRBJ1-3; no firm D call. The germline CDR1 and CDR2 sequences are SGHTA and FQGNSA. Trimming took off 3 bases at V and 6 bases at J, with 12 bases between the two ends. The CDR3 is 14 residues long.

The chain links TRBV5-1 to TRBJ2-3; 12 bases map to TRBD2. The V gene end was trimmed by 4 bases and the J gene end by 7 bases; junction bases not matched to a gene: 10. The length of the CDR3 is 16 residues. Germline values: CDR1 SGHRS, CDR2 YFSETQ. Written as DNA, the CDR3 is TGCGCCAGCAGCGTCGCCGTAACTAGCGGGGGGAATACGCAGTATTTT. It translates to CASSVAVTSGGNTQYF.

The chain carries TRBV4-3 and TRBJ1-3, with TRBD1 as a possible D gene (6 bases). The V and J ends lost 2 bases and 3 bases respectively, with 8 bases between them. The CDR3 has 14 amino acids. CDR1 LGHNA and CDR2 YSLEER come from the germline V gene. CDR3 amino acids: CASSQQGIGNTIYF. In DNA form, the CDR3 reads TGCGCCAGCAGCCAACAGGGGATTGGAAACACCATATATTTT.

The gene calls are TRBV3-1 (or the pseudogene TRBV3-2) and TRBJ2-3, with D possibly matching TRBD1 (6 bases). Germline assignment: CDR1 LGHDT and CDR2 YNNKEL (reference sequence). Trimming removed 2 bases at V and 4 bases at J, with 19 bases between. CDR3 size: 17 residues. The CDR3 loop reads CASSQTPGGRAADTQYF. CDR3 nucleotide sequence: TGTGCCAGCAGCCAAACCCCTGGGGGCAGGGCGGCAGATACGCAGTATTTT.

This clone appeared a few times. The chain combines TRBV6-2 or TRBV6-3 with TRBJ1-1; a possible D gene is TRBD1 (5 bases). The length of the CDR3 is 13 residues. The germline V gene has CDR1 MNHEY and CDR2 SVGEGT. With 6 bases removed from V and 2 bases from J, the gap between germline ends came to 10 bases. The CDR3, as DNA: TGTGCCAGCAGCCATGGACAAAACACTGAAGCTTTCTTT. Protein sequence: CASSHGQNTEAFF.

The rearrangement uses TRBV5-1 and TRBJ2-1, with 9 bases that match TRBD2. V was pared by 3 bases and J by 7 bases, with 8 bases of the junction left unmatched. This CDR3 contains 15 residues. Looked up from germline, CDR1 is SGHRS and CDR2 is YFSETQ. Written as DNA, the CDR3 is TGCGCCAGCAGCTCTCGGGCGGGGGGGCAGAATGAGCAGTTCTTC. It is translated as CASSSRAGGQNEQFF.

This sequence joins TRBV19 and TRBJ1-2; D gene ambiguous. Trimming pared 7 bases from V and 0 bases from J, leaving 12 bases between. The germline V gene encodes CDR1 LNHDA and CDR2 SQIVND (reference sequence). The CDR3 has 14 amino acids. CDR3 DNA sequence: TGTGCCAGTATCCCCTCGGGAGCTAACTATGGCTACACCTTC. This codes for CASIPSGANYGYTF.

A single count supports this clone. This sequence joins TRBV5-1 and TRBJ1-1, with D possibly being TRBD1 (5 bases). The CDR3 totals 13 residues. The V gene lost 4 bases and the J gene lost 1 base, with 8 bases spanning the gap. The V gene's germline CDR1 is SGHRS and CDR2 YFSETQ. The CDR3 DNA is TGCGCCAGCAGCCTACAGGAGAACACTGAAGCTTTCTTT. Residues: CASSLQENTEAFF. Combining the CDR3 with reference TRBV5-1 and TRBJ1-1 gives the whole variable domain KAGVTQTPRYLIKTRGQQVTLSCSPISGHRSVSWYQQTPGQGLQFLFEYFSETQRNKGNFPGRFSGRQFSNSRSEMNVSTLELGDSALYLCASSLQENTEAFFGQGTRLTVV.

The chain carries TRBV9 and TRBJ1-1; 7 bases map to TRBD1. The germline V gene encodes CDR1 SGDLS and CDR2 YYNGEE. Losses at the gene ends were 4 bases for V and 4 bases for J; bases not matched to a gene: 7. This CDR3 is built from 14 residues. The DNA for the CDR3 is TGTGCCAGCAGCAAACAGGGGCTGCGCACTGAAGCTTTCTTT. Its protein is CASSKQGLRTEAFF.

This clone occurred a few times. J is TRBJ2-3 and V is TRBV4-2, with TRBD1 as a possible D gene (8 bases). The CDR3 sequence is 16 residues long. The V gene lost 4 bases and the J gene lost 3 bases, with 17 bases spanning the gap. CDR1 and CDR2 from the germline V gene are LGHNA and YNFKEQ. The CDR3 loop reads CASSLTGGAGTDTQYF. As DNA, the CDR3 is TGTGCCAGCAGCCTTACAGGGGGAGCGGGAACAGATACGCAGTATTTT.

CDR3 coding DNA: TGTGCCAGCAGCACACCACTAGAGTACGAGCAGTACTTC. This gives the protein CASSTPLEYEQYF. The J gene is TRBJ2-7, the V gene TRBV6-6, with D maybe TRBD2 (5 bases). This CDR3 is built from 13 residues. Trimming stripped 6 bases from V and 4 bases from J, with 13 bases between. Germline CDR1 and CDR2: MNHNY and SVGAGI (reference sequence).

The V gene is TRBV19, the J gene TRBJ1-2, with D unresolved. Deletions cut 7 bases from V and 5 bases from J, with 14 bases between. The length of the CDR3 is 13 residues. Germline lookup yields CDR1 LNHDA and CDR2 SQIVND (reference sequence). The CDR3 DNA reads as TGTGCCAGTAAGTGGCGGGAAAGTTATGGCTACACCTTC. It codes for CASKWRESYGYTF.

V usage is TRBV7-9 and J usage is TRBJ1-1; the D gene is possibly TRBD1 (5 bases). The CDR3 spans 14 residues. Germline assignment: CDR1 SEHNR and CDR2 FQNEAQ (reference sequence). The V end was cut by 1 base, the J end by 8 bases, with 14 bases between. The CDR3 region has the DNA TGTGCCAGCAGCTTAGTCGAAGGGTACAGGGAAGCTTTCTTT. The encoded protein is CASSLVEGYREAFF.

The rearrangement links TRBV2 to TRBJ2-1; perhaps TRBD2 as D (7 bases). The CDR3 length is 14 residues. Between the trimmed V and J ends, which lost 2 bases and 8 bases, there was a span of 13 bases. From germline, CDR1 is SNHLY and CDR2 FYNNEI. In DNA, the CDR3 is TGTGCCAGCAGTGAATGGGGGGGCAGGGATGAGCAGTTCTTC. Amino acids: CASSEWGGRDEQFF.

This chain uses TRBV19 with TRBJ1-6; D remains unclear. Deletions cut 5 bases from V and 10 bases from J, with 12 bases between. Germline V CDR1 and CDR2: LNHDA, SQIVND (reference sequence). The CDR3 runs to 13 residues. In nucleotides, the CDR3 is TGTGCCAGTAGTGGGCAGATGAAGTCACCCCTCCACTTT. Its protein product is CASSGQMKSPLHF. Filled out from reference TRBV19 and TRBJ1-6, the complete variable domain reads DGGITQSPKYLFRKEGQNVTLSCEQNLNHDAMYWYRQDPGQGLRLIYYSQIVNDFQKGDIAEGYSVSREKKESFPLTVTSAQKNPTAFYLCASSGQMKSPLHFGNGTRLTVT.

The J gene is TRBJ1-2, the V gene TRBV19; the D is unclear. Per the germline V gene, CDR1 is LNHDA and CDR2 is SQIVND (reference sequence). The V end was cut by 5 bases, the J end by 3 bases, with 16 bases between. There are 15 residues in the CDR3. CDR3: CASSPEGSAYYGYTF. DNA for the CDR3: TGTGCCAGTAGTCCCGAGGGCTCCGCATACTATGGCTACACCTTC.

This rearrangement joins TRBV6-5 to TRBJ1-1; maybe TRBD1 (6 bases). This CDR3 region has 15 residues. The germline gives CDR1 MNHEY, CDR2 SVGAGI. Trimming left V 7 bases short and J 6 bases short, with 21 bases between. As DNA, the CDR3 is TGTGCCAGCAAGTTGGAACAGGGAAAATTTTCTGAAGCTTTCTTT. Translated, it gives CASKLEQGKFSEAFF.

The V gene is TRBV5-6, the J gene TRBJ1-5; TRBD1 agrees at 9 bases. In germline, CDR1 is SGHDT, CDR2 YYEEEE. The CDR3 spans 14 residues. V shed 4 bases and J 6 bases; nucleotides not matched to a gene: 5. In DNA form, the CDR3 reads TGTGCCAGCAGCCCCACAGGGGGCGGTCAGCCCCAGCATTTT. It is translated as CASSPTGGGQPQHF. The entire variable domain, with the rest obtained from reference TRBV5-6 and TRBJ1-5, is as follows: DAGVTQSPTHLIKTRGQQVTLRCSPKSGHDTVSWYQQALGQGPQFIFQYYEEEERQRGNFPDRFSGHQFPNYSSELNVNALLLGDSALYLCASSPTGGGQPQHFGDGTRLSIL.

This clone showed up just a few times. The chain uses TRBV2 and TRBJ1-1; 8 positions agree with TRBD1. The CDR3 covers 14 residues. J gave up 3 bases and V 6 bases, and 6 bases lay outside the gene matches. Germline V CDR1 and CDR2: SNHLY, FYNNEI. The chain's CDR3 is CASRNYRGDTEAFF. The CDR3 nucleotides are TGTGCCAGCAGGAACTACAGGGGGGACACTGAAGCTTTCTTT.

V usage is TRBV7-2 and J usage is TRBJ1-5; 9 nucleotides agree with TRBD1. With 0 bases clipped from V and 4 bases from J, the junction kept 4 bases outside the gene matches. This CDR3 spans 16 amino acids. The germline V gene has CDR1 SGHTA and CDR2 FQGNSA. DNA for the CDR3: TGTGCCAGCAGCTTAGCCGGGACAGGGACTAATCAGCCCCAGCATTTT. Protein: CASSLAGTGTNQPQHF.

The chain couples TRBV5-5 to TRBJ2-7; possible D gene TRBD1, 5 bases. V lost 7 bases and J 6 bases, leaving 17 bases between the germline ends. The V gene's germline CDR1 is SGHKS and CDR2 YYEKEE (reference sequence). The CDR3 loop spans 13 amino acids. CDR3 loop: CASFYGANGEQYF. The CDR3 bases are TGTGCCAGCTTCTATGGGGCGAACGGCGAGCAGTACTTC.

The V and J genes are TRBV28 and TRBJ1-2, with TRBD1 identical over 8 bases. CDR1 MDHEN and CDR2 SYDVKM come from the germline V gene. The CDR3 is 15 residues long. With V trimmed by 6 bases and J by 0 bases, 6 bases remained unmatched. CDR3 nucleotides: TGTGCCAGCAGCTATCAACAGGGGGCTAACTATGGCTACACCTTC. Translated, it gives CASSYQQGANYGYTF.

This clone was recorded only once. The DNA for the CDR3 is TGTGCCATCAGACTACAGGGTGGGAACACTGAAGCTTTCTTT. This gives the protein CAIRLQGGNTEAFF. This chain connects TRBV10-3 to TRBJ1-1, with TRBD1 as a possible D gene (6 bases). Germline loops: CDR1 ENHRY, CDR2 SYGVKD. With 6 bases removed from V and 1 base from J, the gap between germline ends came to 12 bases. The CDR3 contains 14 residues.

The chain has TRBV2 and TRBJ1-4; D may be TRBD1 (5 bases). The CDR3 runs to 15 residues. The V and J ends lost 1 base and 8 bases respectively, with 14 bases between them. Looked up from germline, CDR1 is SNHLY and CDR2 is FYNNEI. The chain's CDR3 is CASSEGGRREEKLFF. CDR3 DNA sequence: TGTGCCAGCAGTGAAGGGGGACGGCGGGAGGAAAAACTGTTTTTT.

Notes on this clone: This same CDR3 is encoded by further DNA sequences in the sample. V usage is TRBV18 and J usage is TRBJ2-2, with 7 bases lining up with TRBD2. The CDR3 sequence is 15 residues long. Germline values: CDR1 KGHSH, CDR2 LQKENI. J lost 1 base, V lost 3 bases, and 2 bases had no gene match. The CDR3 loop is CASSPASGNTGELFF. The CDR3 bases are TGTGCCAGCTCACCCGCTAGCGGGAACACCGGGGAGCTGTTTTTT.

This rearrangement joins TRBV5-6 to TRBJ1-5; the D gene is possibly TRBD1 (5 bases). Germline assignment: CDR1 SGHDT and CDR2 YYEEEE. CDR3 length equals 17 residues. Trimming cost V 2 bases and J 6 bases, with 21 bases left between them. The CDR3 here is CASSFSWGDRPAQPQHF. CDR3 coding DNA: TGTGCCAGCAGCTTTTCCTGGGGGGACCGACCTGCTCAGCCCCAGCATTTT.

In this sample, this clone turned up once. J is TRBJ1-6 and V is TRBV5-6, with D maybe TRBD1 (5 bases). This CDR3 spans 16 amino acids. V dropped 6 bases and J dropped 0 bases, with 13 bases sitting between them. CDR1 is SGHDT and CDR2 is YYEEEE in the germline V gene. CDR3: CASNLQGLSYNSPLHF. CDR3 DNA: TGTGCCAGCAACCTCCAGGGCCTCTCCTATAATTCACCCCTCCACTTT.